The present T cell receptor beta chain was sequenced within a study of T cell responses to AZD1222 COVID-19 vaccine. Study background: Researchers grouped second doses given at about 4 or about 12 weeks into one pool. Whole-study findings and limits: CD4 TCRs covered the whole spike, strongest at regions 160-218 and 743-854. Unmutated variant regions are reportedly the target of nearly half of TCRs that are spike-specific.

Measured with immunoSEQ multiplex PCR; TCRdb has only the in-frame clones, and not every one. The sample lists about 180,000 clones, over 85% seen once, with about 3% in the top ten. As to this clone: What it binds is not known.

The source is an adult in good health. Sequences were derived from peripheral blood, sampled on day 0 of AZD1222 vaccination.

The CDR3: CASSLGYYEQYF. In DNA form, the CDR3 reads TGTGCCAGCAGTTTAGGTTACTACGAGCAGTACTTC. The chain recombines TRBV12-3 or TRBV12-4 with TRBJ2-7, with D hard to call. The CDR3 length is 12 residues. The V and J ends lost 1 base and 3 bases respectively, with 4 bases between them.